What follows are 23 T cell receptor beta chains derived from one specimen sequenced in a study of shared clonotypes between healthy human individuals. The repertoire was sequenced with immunoSEQ multiplex PCR; TCRdb's copy has only in-frame clones and lacks some. The table has millions of clones, 85% to 95% seen once. The sample consisted of naive CD4+ T cells from PBMCs. Subset indicated: CD45RA+ positively selected. Source of these receptors: a man younger than 30 in good health. Some clones in this sample may be carry-over from other donors' samples.

This clone was observed a single time. V gene TRBV25-1 combines with J gene TRBJ2-4; D ambiguous. Germline V CDR1 and CDR2: MGHDK, SYGVNS. The CDR3 is 13 amino acids. V dropped 6 bases and J dropped 5 bases, with 11 bases sitting between them. Here the CDR3 reads CASSLGLENIQYF. CDR3 DNA sequence: TGTGCCAGCAGCCTGGGTCTGGAAAACATTCAGTACTTC.

The chain combines TRBV7-2 with TRBJ1-3; D uncertain. The V end lost 1 base, the J end lost 0 bases, and 10 bases lay between the germline ends. The length of the CDR3 is 16 residues. Germline V gene sequence: CDR1 SGHTA, CDR2 FQGNSA. CDR3 region: CASSLDTAVSGNTIYF. Written as DNA, the CDR3 is TGTGCCAGCAGCTTAGATACGGCGGTCTCTGGAAACACCATATATTTT.

This chain joins TRBV9 and TRBJ2-5, with D uncertain. Trimming stripped 7 bases from V and 3 bases from J, with 13 bases between. Germline V gives CDR1 SGDLS, CDR2 YYNGEE. The CDR3 extends over 13 amino acids. The CDR3, as DNA: TGTGCCAGCGGTCGGACGCCCAAAGAGACCCAGTACTTC. The encoded protein is CASGRTPKETQYF.

The V gene is TRBV9, the J gene TRBJ2-1; the D is unclear. V shed 0 bases and J shed 9 bases, with 7 bases lying between them. CDR1 is SGDLS and CDR2 is YYNGEE in the germline V gene. The CDR3 has 12 amino acids. CDR3 sequence (DNA): TGTGCCAGCAGCGTAGAATTTTCTGAGCAGTTCTTC. It codes for CASSVEFSEQFF.

V usage is TRBV7-3 and J usage is TRBJ2-1; TRBD2 aligns across 13 bases. Losses at the gene ends were 5 bases for V and 8 bases for J; bases not matched to a gene: 9. Germline V gives CDR1 SGHTA, CDR2 FQGTGA. This CDR3 has 16 amino acids. Written as DNA, the CDR3 is TGTGCCAGCAGCAAGGGACTAGCGGGAAAGGCGTATGAGCAGTTCTTC. Amino acid sequence: CASSKGLAGKAYEQFF.

This clone was observed a few times. Additional DNA sequences in this sample encode the identical CDR3. The chain recombines TRBV7-9 with TRBJ1-2; 9 bases are shared with TRBD1. The ends lost 5 bases at V and 4 bases at J; junction bases unmatched: 5. Looked up from germline, CDR1 is SEHNR and CDR2 is FQNEAQ (reference sequence). CDR3 length equals 14 residues. The CDR3 DNA reads as TGTGCCAGCAGCCCGGGACAGGGTGGCTATGGCTACACCTTC. The encoded protein is CASSPGQGGYGYTF.

The genes are TRBV9 and TRBJ2-3; 10 nucleotides align to TRBD2. Germline trimming cut 1 base from V and 6 bases from J; bases unmatched to any gene: 5. In germline, CDR1 is SGDLS, CDR2 YYNGEE. The CDR3 contains 15 residues. DNA for the CDR3: TGTGCCAGCAGCGTATCTAGCGGGAGTCTGGATACGCAGTATTTT. Translation: CASSVSSGSLDTQYF.

Comments on this clone: Mismatch with germline at one junction end may stem from a read error. The chain has TRBV28 and TRBJ1-2; D may be TRBD1 (6 bases). CDR1 MDHEN and CDR2 SYDVKM come from the germline V gene. CDR3 length: 10 residues. CDR3 protein: CHRVQSGYTF. DNA for the CDR3: TGCCACAGGGTTCAGTCCGGCTACACCTTC.

V and J are TRBV27 and TRBJ1-1; D is possibly TRBD1 (5 bases). Germline V CDR1 and CDR2: MNHEY, SMNVEV (reference sequence). The V gene lost 5 bases and the J gene lost 6 bases, with 16 bases spanning the gap. The CDR3 contains 14 residues. The CDR3 is CASSIRPRDAEAFF. The CDR3 region has the DNA TGTGCCAGCAGTATCAGGCCGCGGGACGCTGAAGCTTTCTTT.

V usage is TRBV5-1 and J usage is TRBJ2-1; TRBD2 agrees at 7 bases. V lost 4 bases and J lost 4; bases outside the gene matches: 5. Per germline, CDR1 SGHRS and CDR2 YFSETQ. This CDR3 is 14 amino acids long. Here the CDR3 reads CASSEGLRYNEQFF. In DNA, the CDR3 is TGCGCCAGCAGCGAGGGACTACGATACAATGAGCAGTTCTTC.

This clone was detected only once. The chain carries TRBV28 and TRBJ2-1; unclear D gene. Trimming pared 4 bases from V and 6 bases from J, leaving 16 bases between. Germline V gene lookup returns CDR1 MDHEN and CDR2 SYDVKM. This CDR3 has 15 residues. CDR3 DNA: TGTGCCAGCAGTTCCCCATCATATCATGGCAATGAGCAGTTCTTC. Its protein product is CASSSPSYHGNEQFF.

This chain connects TRBV15 to TRBJ1-4, with D hard to call. The germline V gene encodes CDR1 LNHNV and CDR2 YYDKDF (reference sequence). Trimming shortened V by 0 bases and J by 4 bases, and 9 bases separated the two germline ends. The CDR3 has 15 residues. CDR3 region: CATSRDTIINEKLFF. In DNA, the CDR3 is TGTGCCACCAGCAGAGATACGATAATTAATGAAAAACTGTTTTTT. The full variable domain, completed using reference TRBV15 and TRBJ1-4, is DAMVIQNPRYQVTQFGKPVTLSCSQTLNHNVMYWYQQKSSQAPKLLFHYYDKDFNNEADTPDNFQSRRPNTSFCFLDIRSPGLGDTAMYLCATSRDTIINEKLFFGSGTQLSVL.

On this clone itself: The sample has other DNA sequences that encode this CDR3 too. The genes are TRBV30 and TRBJ2-3, with a tentative D call TRBD2 (6 bases). The V end lost 5 bases, the J end lost 0 bases, and 12 bases lay between the germline ends. Per the germline V gene, CDR1 is GTSNPN and CDR2 is SVGIG (reference sequence). The CDR3 extends over 14 amino acids. The CDR3 sequence is CAWSRGGSTDTQYF. CDR3 in DNA: TGTGCCTGGTCCCGTGGGGGGAGCACAGATACGCAGTATTTT.

This chain connects TRBV10-1 to TRBJ1-1; D gene unclear. From germline, CDR1 is WNHNN and CDR2 SYGVQD (reference sequence). Trimming left V 6 bases short and J 0 bases short, with 8 bases between. CDR3 length equals 13 residues. The CDR3 region has the DNA TGCGCCAGCAGCGAACAGTTGAACACTGAAGCTTTCTTT. It specifies CASSEQLNTEAFF.

V gene TRBV18 combines with J gene TRBJ1-2; no reliable D call. CDR1 and CDR2 from the germline V gene are KGHSH and LQKENI. The V and J ends lost 5 bases and 1 base respectively, with 11 bases between them. This CDR3 contains 14 residues. The CDR3 reads CASSSAGFNYGYTF. CDR3 coding DNA: TGTGCCAGCTCATCGGCAGGATTTAACTATGGCTACACCTTC.

In its sample, this clone was seen a few times. This CDR3 is CASSHTRTGYGYTF. CDR3 in DNA: TGTGCCAGCTCACACACTAGGACAGGCTATGGCTACACCTTC. The chain uses TRBV18 and TRBJ1-2, with 7 positions matching TRBD1. Germline V gene lookup returns CDR1 KGHSH and CDR2 LQKENI. The CDR3 is 14 amino acids. V shed 4 bases and J 4 bases; nucleotides not matched to a gene: 6.

This chain joins TRBV4-1 and TRBJ1-5; maybe TRBD1 (6 bases). V lost 0 bases and J 7 bases, leaving 13 bases between the germline ends. CDR3 length: 15 amino acids. The germline gives CDR1 MGHRA, CDR2 YSYEKL. Here the CDR3 reads CASSQEQGGRQPQHF. The DNA of the CDR3 is TGCGCCAGCAGCCAAGAGCAAGGGGGAAGACAGCCCCAGCATTTT.

The chain uses TRBV29-1 and TRBJ2-6, with TRBD1 identical over 7 bases. Germline CDR1 and CDR2: SQVTM and ANQGSEA. V was pared by 4 bases and J by 2 bases, with 8 bases of the junction left unmatched. The CDR3 consists of 16 residues. The CDR3 bases are TGCAGCGTTGTGGGACAGTCAGGGGCTGGGGCCAACGTCCTGACTTTC. Amino acid sequence: CSVVGQSGAGANVLTF.

The rearrangement links TRBV5-1 to TRBJ2-1; 13 nucleotides agree with TRBD2. The junction had 6 bases not matched to a gene; V was cut back by 3 bases and J by 9 bases. Germline V gene data show CDR1 as SGHRS and CDR2 as YFSETQ. This CDR3 region has 15 residues. The CDR3: CASSWGLAGPGEQFF. CDR3 sequence (DNA): TGCGCCAGCAGCTGGGGACTAGCGGGACCGGGTGAGCAGTTCTTC. Drawing the rest from reference TRBV5-1 and TRBJ2-1, the complete variable domain is KAGVTQTPRYLIKTRGQQVTLSCSPISGHRSVSWYQQTPGQGLQFLFEYFSETQRNKGNFPGRFSGRQFSNSRSEMNVSTLELGDSALYLCASSWGLAGPGEQFFGPGTRLTVL.

The chain combines TRBV5-1 with TRBJ2-5; D gene unclear. The V end was cut by 0 bases, the J end by 6 bases, with 12 bases between. This CDR3 has 14 residues. Germline V lookup: CDR1 SGHRS, CDR2 YFSETQ. CDR3 amino acids: CASSLGRSLKTQYF. CDR3 bases: TGCGCCAGCAGCTTGGGGCGGTCCCTGAAGACCCAGTACTTC.

The chain links TRBV5-6 to TRBJ1-1, with D perhaps matching TRBD1 (5 bases). Germline V gives CDR1 SGHDT, CDR2 YYEEEE. Trimming cost V 0 bases and J 3 bases, with 15 bases left between them. The CDR3 is made up of 16 amino acids. The CDR3 DNA sequence: TGTGCCAGCAGCTTGGTTCTAGAAGGGGAAGACACTGAAGCTTTCTTT. As protein: CASSLVLEGEDTEAFF.

V is TRBV29-1 and J is TRBJ2-1; 10 nucleotides match TRBD2. Germline V gene data show CDR1 as SQVTM and CDR2 as ANQGSEA. V lost 6 bases and J lost 0; bases outside the gene matches: 11. The CDR3 extends over 17 amino acids. The CDR3 protein is CSVSRTSGTLSYNEQFF. DNA for the CDR3: TGCAGCGTCTCTCGGACTAGCGGAACTCTCTCCTACAATGAGCAGTTCTTC.

In this sample, this clone turned up a few times. Within the sample, other DNA sequences also encode this same CDR3. The V gene is TRBV5-4, the J gene TRBJ1-2; tentative D call: TRBD1 (6 bases). V gave up 4 bases and J gave up 2 bases, with 9 bases separating them. Germline values: CDR1 SGHNT, CDR2 YYREEE (reference sequence). The CDR3 loop spans 13 amino acids. The CDR3 bases are TGTGCCAGCAGCCCGGACAGCAACTATGGCTACACCTTC. The encoded protein is CASSPDSNYGYTF.